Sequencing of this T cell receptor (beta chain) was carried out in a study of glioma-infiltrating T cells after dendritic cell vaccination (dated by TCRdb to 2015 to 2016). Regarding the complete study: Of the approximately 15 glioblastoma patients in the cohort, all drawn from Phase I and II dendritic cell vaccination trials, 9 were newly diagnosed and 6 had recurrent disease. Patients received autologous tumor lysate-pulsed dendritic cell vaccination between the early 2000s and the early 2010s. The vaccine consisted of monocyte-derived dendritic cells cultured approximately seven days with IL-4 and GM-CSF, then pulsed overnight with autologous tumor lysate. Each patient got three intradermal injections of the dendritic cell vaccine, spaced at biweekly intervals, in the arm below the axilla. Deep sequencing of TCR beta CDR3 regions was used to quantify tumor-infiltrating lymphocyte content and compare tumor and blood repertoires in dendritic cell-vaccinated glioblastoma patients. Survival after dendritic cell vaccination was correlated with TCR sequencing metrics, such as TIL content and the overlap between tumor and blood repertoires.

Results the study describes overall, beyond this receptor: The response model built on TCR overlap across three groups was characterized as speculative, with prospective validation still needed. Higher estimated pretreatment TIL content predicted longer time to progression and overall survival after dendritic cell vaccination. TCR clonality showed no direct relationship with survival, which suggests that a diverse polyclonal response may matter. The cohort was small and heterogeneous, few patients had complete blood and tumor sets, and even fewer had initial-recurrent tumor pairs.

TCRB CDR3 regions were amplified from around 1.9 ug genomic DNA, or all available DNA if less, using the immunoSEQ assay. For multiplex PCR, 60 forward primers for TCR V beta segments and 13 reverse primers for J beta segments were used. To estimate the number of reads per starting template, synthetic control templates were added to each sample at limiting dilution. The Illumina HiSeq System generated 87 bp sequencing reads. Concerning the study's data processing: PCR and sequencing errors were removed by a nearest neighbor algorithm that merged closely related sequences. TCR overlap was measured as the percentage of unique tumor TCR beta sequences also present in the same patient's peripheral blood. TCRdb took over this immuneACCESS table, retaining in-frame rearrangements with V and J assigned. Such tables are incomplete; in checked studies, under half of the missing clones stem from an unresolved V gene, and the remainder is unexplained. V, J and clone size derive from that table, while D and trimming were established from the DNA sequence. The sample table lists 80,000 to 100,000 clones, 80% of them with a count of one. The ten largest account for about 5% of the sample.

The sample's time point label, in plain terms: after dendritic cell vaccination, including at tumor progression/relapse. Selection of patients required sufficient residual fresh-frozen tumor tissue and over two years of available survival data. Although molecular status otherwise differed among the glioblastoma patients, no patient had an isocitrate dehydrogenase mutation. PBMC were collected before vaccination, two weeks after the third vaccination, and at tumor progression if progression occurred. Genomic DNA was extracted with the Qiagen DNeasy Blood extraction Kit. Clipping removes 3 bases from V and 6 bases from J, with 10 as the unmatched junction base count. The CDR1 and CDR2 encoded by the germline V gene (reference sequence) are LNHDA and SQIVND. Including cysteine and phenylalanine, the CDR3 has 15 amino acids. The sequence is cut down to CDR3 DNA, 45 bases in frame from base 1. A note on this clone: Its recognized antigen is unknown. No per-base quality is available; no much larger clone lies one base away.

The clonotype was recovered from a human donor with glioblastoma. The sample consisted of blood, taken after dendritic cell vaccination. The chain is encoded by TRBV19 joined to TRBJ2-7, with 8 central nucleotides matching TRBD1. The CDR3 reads CASSMTGARDREQYF. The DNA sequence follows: TGTGCCAGTAGTATGACAGGGGCCCGTGACCGCGAGCAGTACTTC.